There are a few counts of the clone carrying this T cell receptor beta chain. Its antigen remains unknown. This sample stems from a study of CD8 T cells in ankylosing spondylitis. Study outcomes and limitations: CD8+ by phenotype, disease-linked clones were relatively rare in peripheral blood.

TCRdb analysed the 5' RACE reads with MiXCR anew, one entry per CDR3 protein. This sample yields approximately 300,000 distinct CDR3 sequences, of which about 20% are seen a single time; 3.5% to 4.5% belongs to the top ten. Germline CDR1 DFQATT, CDR2 SNEGSKA (reference sequence). The CDR3 is 13 amino acids. With V trimmed by 7 bases and J by 8 bases, 7 bases remained unmatched. This clonotype was sampled from a female donor with ankylosing spondylitis or in good health (not recorded which). The specimen was blood, either unsorted or a sorted T cell fraction (not recorded which). V usage is TRBV20-1 and J usage is TRBJ2-1; 11 bases are shared with TRBD2. The CDR3 sequence is CSVRLAGRDEQFF. CDR3 in DNA: TGCAGTGTTCGACTAGCGGGGAGGGATGAGCAGTTCTTC.